This T cell receptor beta chain was identified in a study of identical twins. Template switching created a universal primer site, and the cDNA included unique molecular identifiers. TCRdb passed the 5' RACE reads through MiXCR, listing each CDR3 protein once. The repertoire includes about 690,000 distinct CDR3 sequences, 21% of them detected once, and approximately 4.5% sits in the top ten. Germline V CDR1 and CDR2: DFQATT, SNEGSKA (reference sequence). This CDR3 is built from 12 residues. Trimming cost V 3 bases and J 9 bases, with 12 bases left between them. A further study also used this sample, focusing on T cells expressing NK-cell markers. In that study: Expanded clones of NKG2C+ T cells had an unclear HCMV specificity.

The sequence was obtained from a woman between 18 and 30 years old in good health. Material: PBMCs. V is TRBV20-1 and J is TRBJ2-1; D gene uncertain. CDR3 DNA: TGCAGTGCTAGCCTCTTGGCCCCTGAGCAGTTCTTC. It specifies CSASLLAPEQFF.